The rows below give T cell receptor beta chains drawn from one sample of a study of blood T cell repertoires in COVID-19. Data came from immunoSEQ multiplex PCR; TCRdb stores just in-frame clones and leaves some out. The table records roughly 150,000 clones, roughly nine tenths of them present only once. The sample comprised peripheral blood. These receptors came from a woman between 70 and 85 years old with acute or convalescent COVID-19. Both conserved end residues are part of each CDR3. The D gene is left open where the match is weak. A clone size is listed for some rows: how often the clone was seen (once, few, many), or a class if it is expanded.

j_call | d_call | v_call | clone_size | cdr3_aa | cdr3_nt
TRBJ1-1 | - | TRBV5-1 | - | CASSLQGISYGNTEAFF | TGCGCCAGCAGCTTGCAGGGAATTAGTTATGGGAACACTGAAGCTTTCTTT
TRBJ1-1 | - | TRBV19 | - | CASSASWNTEAFF | TGTGCCAGTAGTGCTAGTTGGAACACTGAAGCTTTCTTT
TRBJ2-7 | TRBD2 | TRBV9 | - | CASSVVAGGYEQYF | TGTGCCAGCAGCGTAGTAGCGGGGGGATACGAGCAGTACTTC
TRBJ1-5 | - | TRBV30 | few | CAWSDRGGDQPQHF | TGTGCCTGGAGTGACCGAGGAGGGGATCAGCCCCAGCATTTT
TRBJ2-7 | - | TRBV5-1 | - | CASSAFGLPAYEQYF | TGCGCCAGCAGCGCCTTTGGACTGCCAGCCTACGAGCAGTACTTC
TRBJ1-1 | - | TRBV3-1/TRBV3-2 | - | CASSQGAWNMNTEAFF | TGTGCCAGCAGCCAAGGGGCCTGGAATATGAACACTGAAGCTTTCTTT
TRBJ1-5 | TRBD1 | TRBV18 | few | CASSLTGYNQPQHF | TGTGCCAGCTCACTGACAGGGTACAATCAGCCCCAGCATTTT
TRBJ1-6 | - | TRBV4-3 | - | CASSQDTGYNSPLHF | TGCGCCAGCAGCCAAGATACAGGTTATAATTCACCCCTCCACTTT
TRBJ2-2 | TRBD1 | TRBV3-1/TRBV3-2 | once | CASSPRQGLSLTGELFF | TGTGCCAGCAGCCCTCGACAGGGTTTAAGCTTAACCGGGGAGCTGTTTTTT
TRBJ1-1 | - | TRBV19 | - | CASSTTRSDSMNTEAFF | TGTGCCAGTAGTACCACCCGTTCCGACAGCATGAACACTGAAGCTTTCTTT
TRBJ1-2 | - | TRBV12-3/TRBV12-4 | few | CASSDSWAGGYTF | TGTGCCAGCAGCGATTCGTGGGCTGGTGGCTACACCTTC
TRBJ2-5 | - | TRBV19 | - | CASSIGGRETQYF | TGTGCCAGTAGTATAGGAGGTAGAGAGACCCAGTACTTC
TRBJ1-2 | TRBD1 | TRBV5-6 | - | CASSGTGRNYGYTF | TGTGCCAGCAGCGGGACAGGACGAAACTATGGCTACACCTTC
TRBJ2-1 | TRBD2 | TRBV10-3 | - | CATRLAGGPGEQFF | TGTGCCACACGACTAGCGGGAGGGCCGGGTGAGCAGTTCTTC
TRBJ2-1 | - | TRBV27 | once | CASTTRAGEQFF | TGTGCCAGCACCACCCGGGCGGGTGAGCAGTTCTTC
TRBJ1-2 | TRBD1 | TRBV5-8 | - | CASSLDRVNGYTF | TGTGCCAGCAGCTTAGACAGGGTGAATGGCTACACCTTC
TRBJ1-1 | TRBD1 | TRBV7-9 | - | CASSLQGTANTEAFF | TGTGCCAGCAGCCTACAAGGGACAGCGAACACTGAAGCTTTCTTT
TRBJ1-2 | TRBD1 | TRBV20-1 | - | CSATTGGGYTF | TGCAGTGCAACGACAGGGGGAGGCTACACCTTC
TRBJ1-2 | - | TRBV15 | once | CATSRGDTYGYTF | TGTGCCACCAGCAGAGGGGACACCTATGGCTACACCTTC
TRBJ2-7 | - | TRBV7-9 | - | CASSSGGVAYEQYF | TGTGCCAGCAGCTCAGGAGGGGTCGCCTACGAGCAGTACTTC
TRBJ2-1 | TRBD2 | TRBV9 | - | CASSVGRGAGGPQLHEQFF | TGTGCCAGCAGCGTAGGGCGCGGGGCGGGAGGGCCGCAGTTGCATGAGCAGTTCTTC
TRBJ2-3 | TRBD2 | TRBV10-3 | - | CAIRGGLAGTDTQYF | TGTGCCATCAGGGGTGGACTAGCGGGCACAGATACGCAGTATTTT
TRBJ1-5 | - | TRBV7-9 | few | CASSLDRGPQHF | TGTGCCAGCAGCTTAGACCGGGGGCCCCAGCATTTT
TRBJ1-2 | TRBD1 | TRBV3-1/TRBV3-2 | - | CASSQEQGANNYGYTF | TGTGCCAGCAGTCAGGAACAGGGGGCGAATAACTATGGCTACACCTTC
TRBJ1-6 | TRBD1 | TRBV4-2 | - | CASSPRDRDSPLHF | TGTGCCAGCAGCCCCCGGGACAGAGATTCACCCCTCCACTTT
TRBJ1-5 | - | TRBV19 | - | CASSIRGGFAPDYSNQPQHF | TGTGCCAGTAGTATTAGGGGGGGATTCGCCCCAGATTATAGCAATCAGCCCCAGCATTTT
TRBJ2-7 | TRBD2 | TRBV28 | - | CASSFLGTSGYEQYF | TGTGCCAGCAGTTTCCTCGGGACTAGCGGATACGAGCAGTACTTC
TRBJ1-5 | - | TRBV7-2 | - | CASSLVAGLGQPQHF | TGTGCCAGCAGCTTAGTGGCGGGGTTAGGCCAGCCCCAGCATTTT
TRBJ2-2 | - | TRBV7-8 | - | CASSFSRVLTGELFF | TGTGCCAGCAGCTTTTCCCGGGTGCTCACCGGGGAGCTGTTTTTT
TRBJ1-1 | - | TRBV3-1/TRBV3-2 | - | CASSQGIGGNTEAFF | TGTGCCAGCAGCCAAGGTATAGGGGGTAACACTGAAGCTTTCTTT
TRBJ1-5 | - | TRBV28 | - | CASGEQGSNQPQHF | TGTGCCAGCGGGGAACAGGGATCCAATCAGCCCCAGCATTTT
TRBJ2-5 | TRBD2 | TRBV6-2/TRBV6-3 | - | CASSPRTSGGQETQYF | TGTGCCAGCAGCCCCAGGACTAGCGGGGGTCAAGAGACCCAGTACTTC
TRBJ2-1 | TRBD2 | TRBV2 | - | CASSPSPPGLAASYNEQFF | TGTGCCAGCAGTCCGTCCCCCCCCGGACTAGCGGCTTCCTACAATGAGCAGTTCTTC
TRBJ1-2 | TRBD1 | TRBV27 | - | CASSLQGEKPNYGYTF | TGTGCCAGCAGTTTGCAGGGGGAGAAACCTAACTATGGCTACACCTTC
TRBJ1-1 | TRBD1 | TRBV6-2/TRBV6-3 | - | CASSHPRTGRGTEAFF | TGTGCCAGCAGCCATCCCAGGACAGGGAGGGGCACTGAAGCTTTCTTT
TRBJ1-5 | - | TRBV2 | - | CASRAQGGNQPQHF | TGTGCCAGCAGGGCACAGGGAGGCAATCAGCCCCAGCATTTT
TRBJ2-2 | TRBD2 | TRBV27 | - | CASSLGGRDTGELFF | TGTGCCAGCAGTTTAGGCGGGAGGGACACCGGGGAGCTGTTTTTT
TRBJ2-7 | TRBD2 | TRBV20-1 | - | CSASPLGGTSNPYEQYF | TGCAGTGCTAGTCCGTTAGGAGGGACTAGCAACCCCTACGAGCAGTACTTC
TRBJ1-1 | - | TRBV9 | - | CASSDDRMNTEAFF | TGTGCCAGCAGCGATGACAGAATGAACACTGAAGCTTTCTTT
TRBJ2-7 | - | TRBV4-3 | - | CASSHRREQYF | TGCGCCAGTAGCCATCGGAGGGAGCAGTACTTC
TRBJ2-1 | - | TRBV11-3 | - | CASSLAGGSYNEQFF | TGTGCCAGCAGCTTAGCTGGCGGGTCCTACAATGAGCAGTTCTTC
TRBJ1-5 | TRBD1 | TRBV30 | few | CAWGTDSNQPQHF | TGTGCCTGGGGGACAGATAGCAATCAGCCCCAGCATTTT
TRBJ2-1 | TRBD2 | TRBV7-3 | few | CASSLTTSGRGEQFF | TGTGCCAGCAGCTTAACGACTAGCGGGAGAGGTGAGCAGTTCTTC
TRBJ2-5 | - | TRBV11-2 | once | CASSLVRVDETQYF | TGTGCCAGCAGCTTAGTCCGGGTAGACGAGACCCAGTACTTC
TRBJ1-2 | - | TRBV6-5 | - | CASRASGGGTGYTF | TGTGCCAGCAGAGCTTCCGGGGGGGGTACTGGCTACACCTTC
TRBJ1-1 | - | TRBV2 | - | CASSEAFGNTEAFF | TGTGCCAGCAGTGAAGCATTCGGGAACACTGAAGCTTTCTTT
TRBJ1-1 | - | TRBV9 | - | CASSVGARENTEAFF | TGTGCCAGCAGCGTAGGGGCGAGGGAGAACACTGAAGCTTTCTTT
TRBJ1-2 | - | TRBV10-3 | - | CAITDGRRRSDGYTF | TGTGCCATCACCGACGGTAGGAGGAGGTCTGATGGCTACACCTTC
TRBJ2-7 | - | TRBV27 | - | CASSPLGGPYEQYF | TGTGCCAGCAGTCCCCTCGGGGGACCCTACGAGCAGTACTTC
TRBJ1-5 | TRBD1 | TRBV10-3 | few | CAISEGGQGWQPQHF | TGTGCCATCAGTGAGGGTGGACAGGGGTGGCAGCCCCAGCATTTT
TRBJ2-1 | - | TRBV28 | - | CASRWSGTPRLDEQFF | TGTGCCAGCAGATGGTCCGGGACTCCACGTTTGGATGAGCAGTTCTTC
TRBJ2-3 | - | TRBV10-3 | - | CAISEAGRTDTQYF | TGTGCCATCAGTGAGGCGGGCCGCACAGATACGCAGTATTTT
TRBJ2-3 | - | TRBV19 | once | CASRKPGLGTDTQYF | TGTGCCAGTAGGAAACCGGGACTCGGCACAGATACGCAGTATTTT
TRBJ1-5 | TRBD1 | TRBV10-3 | - | CAISEYGRDREGSGNQPQHF | TGTGCCATCAGTGAGTACGGTCGGGACAGGGAGGGAAGCGGCAATCAGCCCCAGCATTTT
TRBJ1-5 | - | TRBV4-1 | - | CASSQGMVLTSNQPQHF | TGCGCCAGCAGCCAAGGTATGGTACTCACTAGCAATCAGCCCCAGCATTTT